This T cell receptor beta chain was captured in a study of blood T cell repertoires in COVID-19 (dated by TCRdb to about 2020). Describing the broader study: Samples from collaborators originated in the United States, Italy and Spain and spanned both the acute and convalescent phases of COVID-19. Nearly every sample came with metadata listing a de-identified subject ID, COVID-19 status, age in years and sex. The samples were drawn from two sources: the first 160 participants of the ongoing ImmuneRACE study, and approximately 1,300 subjects contributed by 6 global collaborators. Subjects who had been exposed to COVID-19, were actively infected with it, or had recovered from it provided the deeply sampled blood TCRbeta repertoires that made up the dataset. A freely available public database, intended as a resource for researchers studying the immune response to SARS-CoV-2, is where the repertoires were released. HLA class I and class II types, where available, came from metadata supplied by the sample provider rather than from assay-based typing. The material from the prospective study consisted of cDNA or gDNA derived from T cells, B-cell-depleted T cells, or PBMCs.

A note on this clone: The antigen it recognizes is unknown. No clone much larger than this one lies a single base away; base qualities are absent.

Per the germline V gene, SGDLS is the CDR1 and YYNGEE is the CDR2. The CDR3 has 14 amino acids, counting the end cysteine and phenylalanine. The CDR3 DNA has 42 bases and is translated from base 1. Unmatched junction bases come to 4, with V trimmed by 4 bases and J by 3 bases. Collaborating institutions collected whole blood in K2EDTA tubes following their own protocols. Collaborator samples were shipped for TCRbeta analysis as frozen whole blood, isolated PBMCs, or DNA extracted from either sample type. TCRbeta CDR3 regions were amplified from genomic DNA using the immunoSEQ Assay, a bias-controlled multiplex PCR. As for the original processing: The number of nucleated cells in each sample was estimated by amplification of reference gene primers within the assay. To quantify the absolute abundance of each unique TCRbeta CDR3 rearrangement, sequence reads were collapsed and filtered. For each sample, productive Simpson clonality was calculated by taking the square root of Simpson's diversity index across productive rearrangements. Not all clones reach the TCRdb copy of this immuneACCESS table, which keeps in-frame sequences only. Checked studies attribute under half of the gap to unresolved V genes and leave the rest unexplained. Clone size and the V and J calls come from that table; the DNA yielded D and trimming. In this sample the table shows approximately 100,000 clones, about 91% of which occur a single time. The ten largest clonotypes hold 15% to 20% of the sample.

Study-wide findings and limitations: The quantity of clinical and demographic metadata differed by source and by participant and was supplied without curation.

The rearrangement combines TRBV9 with TRBJ2-3, and 8 junction bases match TRBD2. The receptor's source is a man aged 50 to 60 with acute or convalescent COVID-19. Sample: peripheral blood. For the CDR3, the sequence is CASSISGVTDTQYF. The bases read TGTGCCAGCAGCATTAGCGGGGTGACAGATACGCAGTATTTT.